The next 6 T cell receptor beta chains were all read from a single sample in a study of blood T cell repertoires in COVID-19. The repertoire was sequenced with immunoSEQ multiplex PCR; TCRdb's copy has only in-frame clones and lacks some. The data show about 78,000 clones, with around nine tenths seen just once and around 5% held by the top ten. The sequenced material came from peripheral blood. The receptors derive from a man in his fifties or sixties with active or convalescent COVID-19.

Comment on this clone: Germline and junction disagree at one end, which may indicate a read error. V is TRBV27 and J is TRBJ2-1; no clear D. CDR3 length: 11 residues. Germline V gene sequence: CDR1 MNHEY, CDR2 SMNVEV (reference sequence). The CDR3 DNA reads as TGTGCCAGCAGTTCCTCCAATGAGCAGTTCTTC. Translated: CASSSSNEQFF.

J is TRBJ2-2 and V is TRBV5-1; TRBD2 matches 10 bases. CDR3 size: 17 residues. The trim removed 2 bases at V and 1 base at J, leaving 5 bases unmatched. CDR1 is SGHRS and CDR2 is YFSETQ in the germline V gene. CDR3 bases: TGCGCCAGCAGCTTCCTACTAGCGGGGATGAACACCGGGGAGCTGTTTTTT. It yields the protein CASSFLLAGMNTGELFF. The complete variable domain, with remaining parts taken from reference TRBV5-1 and TRBJ2-2, reads KAGVTQTPRYLIKTRGQQVTLSCSPISGHRSVSWYQQTPGQGLQFLFEYFSETQRNKGNFPGRFSGRQFSNSRSEMNVSTLELGDSALYLCASSFLLAGMNTGELFFGEGSRLTVL.

This clone was observed a few times. The chain has TRBV7-9 and TRBJ2-1, with D unclear. From germline, CDR1 is SEHNR and CDR2 FQNEAQ (reference sequence). There are 14 residues in the CDR3. Trimming removed 5 bases from V and 6 bases from J, with 14 bases in between. The CDR3 DNA reads TGTGCCAGCAGCCCCCCCATTAGTGGCAATGAGCAGTTCTTC. Translated: CASSPPISGNEQFF.

The chain is built from TRBV27 and TRBJ2-6; D not resolved. With 7 bases removed from V and 0 bases from J, the gap between germline ends came to 10 bases. CDR1 is MNHEY, CDR2 SMNVEV, per germline (reference sequence). The CDR3 contains 15 residues. The DNA for the CDR3 is TGTGCCAGCACTGACTTGGGCTCTGGGGCCAACGTCCTGACTTTC. Its translation is CASTDLGSGANVLTF.

This rearrangement joins TRBV5-6 to TRBJ2-7; possibly TRBD2 for D (5 bases). Trimming shortened V by 4 bases and J by 2 bases, and 19 bases separated the two germline ends. CDR1 is SGHDT, CDR2 YYEEEE, per germline. CDR3 length: 16 amino acids. CDR3 region: CASSDVGGRNTYEQYV. DNA for the CDR3: TGTGCCAGCAGCGATGTAGGCGGGCGGAACACCTACGAGCAGTACGTC.

The rearrangement joins TRBV7-4 to TRBJ1-5; no clear D gene. The V gene's germline CDR1 is SGHVT and CDR2 SQSDAQ. V was cut by 5 bases and J by 0 bases, with 14 bases left in between. There are 16 residues in the CDR3. CDR3 sequence reads: CASSGGGVYSNQPQHF. The CDR3 DNA sequence: TGTGCCAGCAGCGGAGGAGGAGTTTATAGCAATCAGCCCCAGCATTTT.